A single sample is the source of the 22 T cell receptor beta chains below, sequenced in a study of T cells in Graves' hyperthyroidism and ophthalmopathy. Authors of the study amplified TCR beta CDR3 regions from RNA transcripts. Carried out on the TCR CDR3, a first-round RT-PCR used the HTBI primer set. TCRdb passed the multiplex PCR reads through MiXCR, listing each CDR3 protein once. The sample yields around 620,000 distinct CDR3 sequences, approximately 14% seen once. The sequencing sample was made of blood. Every receptor here comes from a woman aged 18 to 35 with Graves' ophthalmopathy.

The chain carries TRBV5-8 and TRBJ1-5, with D perhaps matching TRBD1 (6 bases). The CDR3 loop spans 18 amino acids. V lost 2 bases and J lost 0, with 18 bases in between. Looked up from germline, CDR1 is SGHTS and CDR2 is YDEGEE. CDR3 loop: CASSFSGVRLYSNQPQHF. In DNA, the CDR3 is TGTGCCAGCAGCTTTTCAGGGGTAAGGCTTTATAGCAATCAGCCCCAGCATTTT. Together with reference TRBV5-8 and TRBJ1-5, the CDR3 gives the full variable domain: EAGVTQSPTHLIKTRGQQATLRCSPISGHTSVYWYQQALGLGLQFLLWYDEGEERNRGNFPPRFSGRQFPNYSSELNVNALELEDSALYLCASSFSGVRLYSNQPQHFGDGTRLSIL.

This chain's CDR3 is CASNGQANEQFF. CDR3 bases: TGTGCCAGCAACGGACAGGCCAATGAGCAGTTCTTC. The chain uses TRBV9 and TRBJ2-1; 7 bases agree with TRBD1. The CDR3 consists of 12 residues. Germline lookup yields CDR1 SGDLS and CDR2 YYNGEE. Trimming at V came to 6 bases and at J to 6 bases, leaving 3 bases not matched to a gene.

V usage is TRBV20-1 and J usage is TRBJ2-3; D gene ambiguous. The CDR3 is made up of 13 amino acids. The germline V gene encodes CDR1 DFQATT and CDR2 SNEGSKA (reference sequence). Trimming cost V 0 bases and J 0 bases, with 4 bases left between them. CDR3 sequence: CSARDGSTDTQYF. The CDR3 nucleotides are TGCAGTGCTAGAGATGGGAGCACAGATACGCAGTATTTT.

At least ten counts were recorded for this clonotype. The rearrangement links TRBV7-2 to TRBJ2-2; 7 bases fit TRBD2. The CDR3 contains 17 residues. V was pared by 2 bases and J by 5 bases, with 11 bases of the junction left unmatched. Germline CDR1 SGHTA, CDR2 FQGNSA. CDR3 nucleotides: TGTGCCAGCAGCTTATCGCCTCTGTCCGGGGGGACCGGGGAGCTGTTTTTT. This translates into CASSLSPLSGGTGELFF.

The rearrangement links TRBV6-1 to TRBJ2-1, with D possibly matching TRBD2 (6 bases). CDR1 is MNHNS, CDR2 SASEGT, per germline. The CDR3 is 15 amino acids. Trimming shortened V by 7 bases and J by 9 bases, and 22 bases separated the two germline ends. The CDR3 bases are TGTGCCAGCACCTATGGAGGGGAATATGGCGGTGAGCAGTTCTTC. This codes for CASTYGGEYGGEQFF.

This clonotype was picked up many times. This chain uses TRBV11-2 with TRBJ1-5; TRBD1 is a possible D gene (6 bases). This CDR3 is built from 16 residues. The V and J ends lost 0 bases and 4 bases respectively, with 13 bases between them. Germline CDR1 SGHAT, CDR2 FQNNGV. The CDR3 DNA reads TGTGCCAGCAGCTTAGATAGAACGACAGGAAATCAGCCCCAGCATTTT. Its protein is CASSLDRTTGNQPQHF.

This clonotype was seen a handful of times. CDR3 DNA sequence: TGTGCCAGCAGTTACTCAGTCGGTAGCTCCTACGAGCAGTACTTC. Amino acids: CASSYSVGSSYEQYF. The chain employs TRBV6-5 and TRBJ2-7, with D hard to call. CDR1 and CDR2 from the germline V gene are MNHEY and SVGAGI. Deletions cut 0 bases from V and 0 bases from J, with 9 bases between. The CDR3 is 15 residues long.

There are many counts of this clonotype. V and J are TRBV30 and TRBJ1-1; D is undetermined. This CDR3 comprises 11 residues. Germline CDR1 GTSNPN, CDR2 SVGIG (reference sequence). V dropped 4 bases and J dropped 8 bases, with 11 bases sitting between them. This CDR3 is CAWTDNVEAFF. CDR3 sequence (DNA): TGTGCCTGGACGGATAATGTAGAAGCTTTCTTT.

In this sample, this clonotype turned up many times. The V call is TRBV3-1, the J call TRBJ1-1; the match to TRBD1 covers 8 bases. The junction had 13 bases not matched to a gene; V was cut back by 5 bases and J by 8 bases. This CDR3 has 15 amino acids. Germline V gene data show CDR1 as LGHDT and CDR2 as YNNKEL (reference sequence). CDR3 residues: CASSGGERDRGEAFF. CDR3 bases: TGTGCCAGCAGCGGCGGCGAGCGAGACAGGGGAGAAGCTTTCTTT.

The chain links TRBV11-3 to TRBJ2-1; D uncertain. This CDR3 region has 11 residues. V was cut by 4 bases and J by 12 bases, with 10 bases left in between. Germline CDR1 reads SGHNT; CDR2 reads YENEEA. CDR3: CASSSPLGQFF. CDR3 in DNA: TGTGCCAGCAGCTCCCCCCTTGGGCAGTTCTTC.

This sequence joins TRBV6-2 or TRBV6-3 and TRBJ2-7; TRBD1 agrees at 11 bases. CDR3 length equals 15 residues. V was pared by 5 bases and J by 6 bases, with 9 bases of the junction left unmatched. The V gene's germline CDR1 is MNHEY and CDR2 SVGEGT. Here the CDR3 reads CASSRGTGGTSEQYF. CDR3 coding DNA: TGTGCCAGCAGTCGAGGGACAGGGGGTACGTCCGAGCAGTACTTC.

This clonotype occurred many times. The chain joins TRBV29-1 to TRBJ2-2; D unresolved. CDR3 size: 12 residues. Trimming removed 4 bases from V and 3 bases from J, with 6 bases in between. Looked up from germline, CDR1 is SQVTM and CDR2 is ANQGSEA. CDR3 nucleotides: TGCAGCGTTGGCGCAGACACCGGGGAGCTGTTTTTT. This encodes CSVGADTGELFF.

There are many counts of this clonotype. The chain joins TRBV3-1 to TRBJ2-6; D may correspond to TRBD1 or TRBD2 (6 bases each). The V gene's germline CDR1 is LGHDT and CDR2 YNNKEL (reference sequence). Trimming cost V 2 bases and J 2 bases, with 7 bases left between them. The CDR3 has 15 residues. CDR3 sequence reads: CASSQRGAGANVLTF. The CDR3 DNA reads TGTGCCAGCAGCCAAAGGGGGGCTGGGGCCAACGTCCTGACTTTC.

This clonotype has at least ten counts. V usage is TRBV6-2 or TRBV6-3 and J usage is TRBJ2-1; 7 bases line up with TRBD2. Germline assignment: CDR1 MNHEY and CDR2 SVGEGT. CDR3 length: 15 amino acids. J lost 9 bases, V lost 0 bases, and 8 bases had no gene match. The CDR3 loop reads CASSYSARESGEQFF. In DNA, the CDR3 is TGTGCCAGCAGTTACTCGGCGCGGGAGAGCGGTGAGCAGTTCTTC.

Many counts were recorded for this clonotype. The rearrangement links TRBV11-1 to TRBJ2-2; 9 nucleotides align to TRBD1. The CDR3 totals 16 residues. In germline, CDR1 is SGHAT, CDR2 FQDESV (reference sequence). V gave up 1 base and J gave up 4 bases; unmatched junction bases: 4. CDR3 loop: CASSLDMTGGTGELFF. The DNA of the CDR3 is TGTGCCAGCAGCTTAGATATGACAGGGGGCACCGGGGAGCTGTTTTTT.

The chain employs TRBV5-6 and TRBJ1-2; D is unresolved. V gave up 2 bases and J gave up 5 bases, with 10 bases separating them. This CDR3 spans 13 amino acids. Germline assignment: CDR1 SGHDT and CDR2 YYEEEE. The DNA for the CDR3 is TGTGCCAGCAGCTTAGGGTCAGCATATGGCTACACCTTC. As protein: CASSLGSAYGYTF.

Many counts were recorded for this clonotype. The chain employs TRBV18 and TRBJ2-7, with D hard to call. The CDR3 spans 16 residues. The germline gives CDR1 KGHSH, CDR2 LQKENI. With 1 base removed from V and 4 bases from J, the gap between germline ends came to 17 bases. CDR3 loop: CASSPLLGDGSYEQYF. The CDR3, as DNA: TGTGCCAGCTCACCACTATTGGGCGATGGGTCTTACGAGCAGTACTTC.

A few counts support this clonotype. The chain combines TRBV27 with TRBJ2-5, with 8 bases that match TRBD2. Germline V gives CDR1 MNHEY, CDR2 SMNVEV (reference sequence). With 2 bases clipped from V and 4 bases from J, the junction kept 6 bases outside the gene matches. This CDR3 is 15 amino acids long. CDR3 bases: TGTGCCAGCAGTTTAGAAGCGGGAGCGGCAGAGACCCAGTACTTC. Translating gives CASSLEAGAAETQYF.

This clonotype was observed a handful of times. The CDR3 is CASSPGLNSYNEQFF. CDR3 nucleotide sequence: TGTGCCAGCTCACCAGGACTGAACTCCTACAATGAGCAGTTCTTC. The chain links TRBV18 to TRBJ2-1; D perhaps matches TRBD2 (5 bases). This CDR3 comprises 15 residues. V gave up 2 bases and J gave up 0 bases, with 8 bases separating them. In germline, CDR1 is KGHSH, CDR2 LQKENI.

At least ten counts were recorded for this clonotype. As DNA, the CDR3 is TGTGCCAGCAGCTTTTGGCCCCTTCAGCGGGAGGCCGGAAATGAGCAGTTCTTC. Amino acid sequence: CASSFWPLQREAGNEQFF. V usage is TRBV11-2 and J usage is TRBJ2-1, with 9 nucleotides matching TRBD2. CDR1 and CDR2 (germline): SGHAT, FQNNGV. V shed 3 bases, J shed 7 bases, and the junction held 16 bases outside the gene matches. The length of the CDR3 is 18 residues. The full variable domain, its missing parts supplied by reference TRBV11-2 and TRBJ2-1, is EAGVAQSPRYKIIEKRQSVAFWCNPISGHATLYWYQQILGQGPKLLIQFQNNGVVDDSQLPKDRFSAERLKGVDSTLKIQPAKLEDSAVYLCASSFWPLQREAGNEQFFGPGTRLTVL.

This clonotype was detected only a few times. V usage is TRBV5-6 and J usage is TRBJ2-5; D might be TRBD1 or TRBD2, each matching 5 bases. There are 15 residues in the CDR3. V was clipped by 3 bases and J by 5 bases, with 17 bases between them. The germline CDR1 and CDR2 sequences are SGHDT and YYEEEE. The CDR3 here is CASSSLDSWGETQYF. CDR3 DNA: TGTGCCAGCAGCTCATTGGACTCCTGGGGCGAGACCCAGTACTTC.

This clonotype has ten or more counts. The rearrangement joins TRBV5-8 to TRBJ1-5; a weak D match, TRBD1 (6 bases). Trimming left V 1 base short and J 6 bases short, with 11 bases between. The CDR3 is 14 amino acids. Germline lookup yields CDR1 SGHTS and CDR2 YDEGEE. CDR3 bases: TGTGCCAGCAGCTTGTGGGGGGCGCGTCAGCCCCAGCATTTT. It translates to CASSLWGARQPQHF.